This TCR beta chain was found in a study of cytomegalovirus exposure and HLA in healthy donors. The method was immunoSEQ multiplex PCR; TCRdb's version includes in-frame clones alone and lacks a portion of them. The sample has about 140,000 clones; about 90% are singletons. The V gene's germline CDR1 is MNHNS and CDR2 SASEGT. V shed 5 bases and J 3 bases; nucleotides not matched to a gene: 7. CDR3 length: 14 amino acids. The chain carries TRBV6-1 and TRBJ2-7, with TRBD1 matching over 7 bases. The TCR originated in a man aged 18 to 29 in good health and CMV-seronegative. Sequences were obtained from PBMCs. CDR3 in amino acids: CASSRGDSYYEQYF. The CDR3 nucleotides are TGTGCCAGCAGTAGAGGGGACAGCTACTACGAGCAGTACTTC.